This entry features one T cell receptor (beta chain) sequence. Its target is unknown. UMI-labeled 5' RACE TRB cDNA libraries were prepared from the cells. TCRdb re-called the 5' RACE reads and gives one entry per CDR3 protein, without DNA. The repertoire table contains around 140,000 distinct CDR3 sequences. The data originate from a study of CXCR3-negative and CXCR3-positive naive CD8 T cells. General study points: Memory cells showed distinct TRBV-TRBJ patterns, while the two naive subsets matched.

CDR1 and CDR2 (germline): SEHNR, FQNEAQ (reference sequence). The CDR3 consists of 13 residues. Sequencing was performed on naive CXCR3- CD8+ T cells from blood. Documented subset: CD45RO-CCR7+CD27+CD95- naive CD8+ T cells lacking CXCR3 (TNR3-). The source is a human donor in good health. Some clones in this sample may be carry-over from other donors' samples. The gene calls are TRBV7-9 and TRBJ2-2. The CDR3 is CASSQPLPGELFF.